The present T cell receptor beta chain was sequenced within a study of blood T cell repertoires in COVID-19. On the study more broadly: Italy, Spain and the United States were the sources of the convalescent and acute COVID-19 samples.

The assay was immunoSEQ multiplex PCR, and TCRdb's table has in-frame clones only and misses some. This table has around 130,000 clones, about four fifths appearing once. This clone came up once. Trimming cost V 6 bases and J 7 bases, with 9 bases left between them. The CDR3 extends over 11 amino acids. CDR1 DFQATT and CDR2 SNEGSKA come from the germline V gene (reference sequence). Specimen: peripheral blood. J is TRBJ1-4 and V is TRBV20-1, with TRBD1 as a possible D gene (5 bases). The clonotype was recovered from a man aged 55 to 69 with acute or convalescent COVID-19. CDR3 nucleotides: TGCAGTGCGAATCAGGGTGAAAAACTGTTTTTT. Its protein product is CSANQGEKLFF.